Listed below are T cell receptor beta chains from one sample, sequenced in a study of T cells after yellow fever vaccination. TCRdb re-analysed the 5' RACE reads in MiXCR, keeping a single row per CDR3 protein. The data contain about 320,000 distinct CDR3 sequences, around 4.5% of them seen just once; the ten biggest clones take up approximately 20%. Sequenced here: PBMCs, sampled 15 days after the yellow fever booster vaccination. The receptor source for this set is a man aged 18 to 29 who received the YFV17D yellow fever vaccine. Both conserved end residues are part of each CDR3. Fields, in order: D gene, J gene, V gene, clone size, CDR3 protein, CDR3 DNA. A D gene is named only where the DNA matches it firmly. Clone size is shown for a subset of rows, as once, few, many or a class of expanded clone.

D gene: -
J gene: TRBJ1-2
V gene: TRBV4-1
clone size: many
CDR3 protein: CASSRVPGWYGYTF
CDR3 DNA: TGCGCCAGCAGTAGGGTGCCAGGGTGGTATGGCTACACCTTC

D gene: -
J gene: TRBJ2-1
V gene: TRBV9
clone size: many
CDR3 protein: CASSPYGESYNEQFF
CDR3 DNA: TGTGCCAGCAGCCCGTACGGAGAGTCCTACAATGAGCAGTTCTTC

D gene: -
J gene: TRBJ2-7
V gene: TRBV6-5
clone size: many
CDR3 protein: CASSSRDWGVYEQYF
CDR3 DNA: TGTGCCAGCAGTTCCCGGGACTGGGGCGTCTACGAGCAGTACTTC

D gene: TRBD1
J gene: TRBJ2-2
V gene: TRBV9
clone size: few
CDR3 protein: CASSVDGTGLYTGELFF
CDR3 DNA: TGTGCCAGCAGCGTAGATGGGACAGGGCTTTACACCGGGGAGCTGTTTTTT

D gene: -
J gene: TRBJ2-3
V gene: TRBV12-3/TRBV12-4
clone size: -
CDR3 protein: CASRGSWGKRDTQYF
CDR3 DNA: TGTGCCAGCAGGGGGTCTTGGGGCAAACGGGATACGCAGTATTTT

D gene: TRBD1
J gene: TRBJ1-3
V gene: TRBV7-9
clone size: -
CDR3 protein: CASSSHARTGGSGNTIYF
CDR3 DNA: TGTGCCAGCAGCTCTCATGCTCGGACAGGGGGCTCTGGAAACACCATATATTTT

D gene: -
J gene: TRBJ1-6
V gene: TRBV5-1
clone size: many
CDR3 protein: CASSLGGVDNSPLHF
CDR3 DNA: TGCGCCAGCAGCTTGGGGGGGGTCGATAATTCACCCCTCCACTTT

D gene: -
J gene: TRBJ1-6
V gene: TRBV7-8
clone size: -
CDR3 protein: CASSTRWVGKQGRDSPLHF
CDR3 DNA: TGTGCCAGCAGCACTAGATGGGTCGGTAAACAAGGACGGGATTCACCCCTCCACTTT

D gene: TRBD2
J gene: TRBJ2-3
V gene: TRBV7-2
clone size: many
CDR3 protein: CASSWGGGRRATQYF
CDR3 DNA: TGTGCCAGCAGCTGGGGCGGGGGGCGGCGTGCTACGCAGTATTTT

D gene: TRBD2
J gene: TRBJ2-5
V gene: TRBV20-1
clone size: many
CDR3 protein: CSGPLAAETQYF
CDR3 DNA: TGCAGTGGCCCACTAGCGGCGGAGACCCAGTACTTC

D gene: TRBD2
J gene: TRBJ2-3
V gene: TRBV5-4
clone size: many
CDR3 protein: CASSLGSGGATDTQYF
CDR3 DNA: TGTGCCAGCAGCTTAGGGAGCGGGGGGGCGACGGATACGCAGTATTTT

D gene: -
J gene: TRBJ2-5
V gene: TRBV9
clone size: -
CDR3 protein: CASSGSPGETQYF
CDR3 DNA: TGTGCCAGCAGCGGGTCGCCCGGAGAGACCCAGTACTTC

D gene: -
J gene: TRBJ2-7
V gene: TRBV20-1
clone size: few
CDR3 protein: CSASRGLATASYEQYF
CDR3 DNA: TGCAGTGCTAGCCGCGGTTTGGCCACAGCCTCCTACGAGCAGTACTTC

D gene: -
J gene: TRBJ2-3
V gene: TRBV11-2
clone size: many
CDR3 protein: CASSLDRVFTDTQYF
CDR3 DNA: TGTGCCAGCAGCTTAGACCGAGTATTCACAGATACGCAGTATTTT

D gene: -
J gene: TRBJ1-6
V gene: TRBV24-1
clone size: many
CDR3 protein: CATSGSSYNSPLHF
CDR3 DNA: TGTGCCACCAGCGGGAGCTCCTATAATTCACCCCTCCACTTT

D gene: -
J gene: TRBJ1-4
V gene: TRBV7-2
clone size: many
CDR3 protein: CASSSEPTGTSLCENEKLFF
CDR3 DNA: TGTGCCAGCAGCTCCGAGCCGACCGGGACAAGCCTCTGTGAAAATGAAAAACTGTTTTTT

D gene: -
J gene: TRBJ1-2
V gene: TRBV6-5
clone size: many
CDR3 protein: CASRRATEVYYGYTF
CDR3 DNA: TGTGCCAGCAGGAGGGCAACGGAAGTATACTATGGCTACACCTTC

D gene: -
J gene: TRBJ2-7
V gene: TRBV6-6
clone size: -
CDR3 protein: CASSYMDTYEQYF
CDR3 DNA: TGTGCCAGCAGTTACATGGACACTTACGAGCAGTACTTC

D gene: TRBD2
J gene: TRBJ2-7
V gene: TRBV20-1
clone size: many
CDR3 protein: CSGGLGGEQYF
CDR3 DNA: TGCAGTGGTGGACTAGGCGGGGAGCAGTACTTC

D gene: TRBD1
J gene: TRBJ1-1
V gene: TRBV5-4
clone size: -
CDR3 protein: CASSRETGMNTEAFF
CDR3 DNA: TGTGCCAGCAGCCGGGAGACAGGGATGAACACTGAAGCTTTCTTT

D gene: -
J gene: TRBJ2-3
V gene: TRBV5-6
clone size: few
CDR3 protein: CASRPGGPSGPPFTDTQYF
CDR3 DNA: TGTGCCAGCAGACCGGGGGGCCCGAGTGGGCCGCCATTCACAGATACGCAGTATTTT

D gene: -
J gene: TRBJ2-7
V gene: TRBV6-2/TRBV6-3
clone size: many
CDR3 protein: CASTYQSSYEQYF
CDR3 DNA: TGTGCCAGCACCTACCAGAGCTCCTACGAGCAGTACTTC

D gene: -
J gene: TRBJ2-7
V gene: TRBV4-2
clone size: few
CDR3 protein: CASSSTGPVEQYF
CDR3 DNA: TGTGCCAGCAGCTCTACCGGGCCAGTTGAGCAGTACTTC

D gene: -
J gene: TRBJ2-5
V gene: TRBV5-1
clone size: few
CDR3 protein: CASSFSPAGQETQYF
CDR3 DNA: TGCGCCAGCAGCTTCAGCCCCGCCGGGCAAGAGACCCAGTACTTC

D gene: -
J gene: TRBJ2-3
V gene: TRBV7-3
clone size: many
CDR3 protein: CASSLMASDTQYF
CDR3 DNA: TGTGCCAGCAGCTTAATGGCATCAGATACGCAGTATTTT

D gene: -
J gene: TRBJ2-7
V gene: TRBV20-1
clone size: many
CDR3 protein: CSLFAGSYEQYF
CDR3 DNA: TGCAGTCTCTTTGCGGGCTCCTACGAGCAGTACTTC

D gene: -
J gene: TRBJ2-3
V gene: TRBV4-2
clone size: many
CDR3 protein: CASSRDLSTDTQYF
CDR3 DNA: TGTGCCAGCAGCCGAGACCTGAGCACAGATACGCAGTATTTT

D gene: TRBD1
J gene: TRBJ2-5
V gene: TRBV7-7
clone size: many
CDR3 protein: CASSLGQTGVGETQYF
CDR3 DNA: TGTGCTAGCAGCTTAGGTCAGACAGGGGTCGGGGAGACCCAGTACTTC

D gene: -
J gene: TRBJ1-2
V gene: TRBV3-1
clone size: few
CDR3 protein: CASSQGGHGYTF
CDR3 DNA: TGTGCCAGCAGCCAAGGCGGCCACGGCTACACCTTC

D gene: TRBD2
J gene: TRBJ2-3
V gene: TRBV20-1
clone size: few
CDR3 protein: CSARTSGDTDTQYF
CDR3 DNA: TGCAGTGCTAGGACTAGCGGGGACACAGATACGCAGTATTTT

D gene: TRBD2
J gene: TRBJ2-3
V gene: TRBV20-1
clone size: many
CDR3 protein: CSARSPGGRADTQYF
CDR3 DNA: TGCAGTGCTAGATCTCCGGGGGGGCGGGCAGATACGCAGTATTTT

D gene: -
J gene: TRBJ2-5
V gene: TRBV11-2
clone size: many
CDR3 protein: CASSSPGQETQYF
CDR3 DNA: TGTGCCAGCAGCTCTCCGGGACAAGAGACCCAGTACTTC

D gene: -
J gene: TRBJ2-7
V gene: TRBV4-2
clone size: many
CDR3 protein: CASSQGWEQYF
CDR3 DNA: TGTGCCAGCAGCCAAGGGTGGGAGCAGTACTTC

D gene: TRBD1
J gene: TRBJ2-1
V gene: TRBV19
clone size: few
CDR3 protein: CASSTGTAYNEQFF
CDR3 DNA: TGTGCCAGTAGTACCGGGACAGCTTACAATGAGCAGTTCTTC

D gene: -
J gene: TRBJ1-4
V gene: TRBV6-5
clone size: many
CDR3 protein: CASSTRGGRAREKLFF
CDR3 DNA: TGTGCCAGCAGTACCCGCGGGGGCAGGGCCAGAGAAAAACTGTTTTTT

D gene: -
J gene: TRBJ1-3
V gene: TRBV20-1
clone size: -
CDR3 protein: CSANDGRGSNTIYF
CDR3 DNA: TGCAGTGCTAACGACGGCCGAGGTAGTAACACCATATATTTT

D gene: -
J gene: TRBJ1-2
V gene: TRBV9
clone size: many
CDR3 protein: CASSPGENYGYTF
CDR3 DNA: TGTGCCAGCAGCCCCGGGGAAAACTATGGCTACACCTTC

D gene: -
J gene: TRBJ1-2
V gene: TRBV5-1
clone size: -
CDR3 protein: CASSFSQGNYGYTF
CDR3 DNA: TGCGCCAGCAGCTTCAGCCAGGGAAACTATGGCTACACCTTC

D gene: -
J gene: TRBJ2-1
V gene: TRBV5-1
clone size: few
CDR3 protein: CASSLVFGIGSYNEQFF
CDR3 DNA: TGCGCCAGCAGCTTGGTGTTTGGCATCGGTTCCTACAATGAGCAGTTCTTC

D gene: TRBD2
J gene: TRBJ2-1
V gene: TRBV9
clone size: many
CDR3 protein: CASSRLAGGLDEQFF
CDR3 DNA: TGTGCCAGCAGCAGACTGGCGGGGGGGCTCGATGAGCAGTTCTTC

D gene: -
J gene: TRBJ2-6
V gene: TRBV15
clone size: few
CDR3 protein: CATSRGIPAGANVLTF
CDR3 DNA: TGTGCCACCAGCAGAGGGATCCCGGCTGGGGCCAACGTCCTGACTTTC